Listed here are 5 T cell receptor beta chains from one sample, sequenced in a study of identifying expanded T cells in peripheral blood. Using immunoSEQ multiplex PCR, the repertoire was profiled, and TCRdb retains in-frame clones only, with some absent. This repertoire shows 120,000 or so clones, more than 80% found once; its top ten account for 3.3%. The sequenced sample consisted of blood. The receptors were sampled from a person between 18 and 75 years old in good health.

This rearrangement joins TRBV19 to TRBJ1-2; D unresolved. Germline assignment: CDR1 LNHDA and CDR2 SQIVND (reference sequence). V dropped 10 bases and J dropped 11 bases, with 47 bases sitting between them. This CDR3 spans 21 amino acids. The CDR3 DNA reads TGTGCCACCACTAGATCCCCTATACTTAACCTGGACCGCCAGGCCGTTGGGAGGTACACCTTC. Its protein is CATTRSPILNLDRQAVGRYTF.

This clone was detected once. The CDR3 loop is CASSDTGVDEQYF. CDR3 in DNA: TGTGCCAGTAGCGACACAGGGGTGGACGAGCAGTACTTC. This chain links TRBV19 with TRBJ2-7; TRBD1 aligns across 7 bases. CDR1 is LNHDA, CDR2 SQIVND, per germline (reference sequence). Losses at the gene ends were 6 bases for V and 5 bases for J; bases not matched to a gene: 7. The CDR3 totals 13 residues.

The V gene is TRBV7-8, the J gene TRBJ2-3; D gene ambiguous. Deletions cut 5 bases from V and 3 bases from J, with 12 bases between. The germline gives CDR1 SGHVS, CDR2 FQNEAQ. This CDR3 contains 14 residues. This CDR3 reads CASSHKSQTDTQYF. CDR3 in DNA: TGTGCCAGCAGCCACAAGTCCCAAACAGATACGCAGTATTTT.

J is TRBJ2-3 and V is TRBV27; TRBD2 aligns across 7 bases. The CDR3 spans 15 residues. V lost 6 bases to trimming and J lost 6 bases; unmatched junction nucleotides: 12. Germline lookup yields CDR1 MNHEY and CDR2 SMNVEV (reference sequence). CDR3 nucleotides: TGTGCCAGCAGCCGGCGGGGGATGGTTATGGATACGCAGTATTTT. This encodes CASSRRGMVMDTQYF.

The gene calls are TRBV7-9 and TRBJ1-2; D is unclear. This CDR3 spans 12 amino acids. V lost 5 bases, J lost 6 bases, and 10 bases lay in between. CDR1 is SEHNR and CDR2 is FQNEAQ in the germline V gene (reference sequence). CDR3 sequence reads: CASSLSRDGYTF. The CDR3 nucleotides are TGTGCCAGCAGCCTCAGTAGGGATGGCTACACCTTC.